Here is one T cell receptor (beta chain) with its context. Antigen: not known. CD8 memory merged CD45RO+ with CCR7-negative CD45RA+ TemRA cells. Only in-frame clones appear in the TCRdb table, and some are missing; sequencing was by immunoSEQ multiplex PCR. In the table there are around 300,000 clones, over 75% of which are singletons. The sample is drawn from a study of shared clonotypes between healthy human individuals. General study points: Roughly 4.6% of naive CD4 clonotypes were common to several donors.

Per the germline V gene, CDR1 is KGHSH and CDR2 is LQKENI. The CDR3 is 19 residues long. V dropped 6 bases and J dropped 3; count of bases not matched to a gene: 21. J is TRBJ2-7 and V is TRBV18; 9 bases are a match to TRBD2. Sequencing was done on a sample of memory CD8+ T cells sorted from blood. This sample's subset: CD45RO+ cells pooled with CCR7-negative TemRA cells. This sequence was found in a man aged 18 to 35 in good health. The CDR3 nucleotides are TGTGCCAGCTCCCTCCACAAGGGGGTAGCGGGGGCTTCTTACTACGAGCAGTACTTC. Translation: CASSLHKGVAGASYYEQYF.